This TCR beta chain was sequenced in a study of blood T cell repertoires in COVID-19. Across the whole study: COVID-19 samples, acute and convalescent, were from the United States, Italy and Spain.

Original processing notes: Amplifying reference gene primers gave estimates of nucleated cell counts. Sequenced by immunoSEQ multiplex PCR; TCRdb stores in-frame clones only, minus some. V and J calls and clone size follow that table, whereas D and trimming were derived from the DNA. The sample holds tens of thousands of clones, roughly 90% seen once. The CDR3 sequence is 15 residues long. The germline V gene encodes CDR1 MNHEY and CDR2 SMNVEV (reference sequence). With 1 base clipped from V and 7 bases from J, the junction kept 7 bases outside the gene matches. Sequencing input: peripheral blood. This chain joins TRBV27 and TRBJ2-7, with 10 bases aligning to TRBD2. This receptor was obtained from an elderly man with acute or convalescent COVID-19. CDR3 DNA sequence: TGTGCCAGCAGTTTATGGACTAGCGGCCGGGAGGAGCAGTACTTC. It translates to CASSLWTSGREEQYF.